One and the same sample provided the 10 T cell receptor beta chains below, sequenced in a study of shared T cell receptors in the human thymus. Assay: immunoSEQ multiplex PCR; the TCRdb copy retains only in-frame clones and omits some. The sample carries over 650,000 clones, more than 75% recorded once. These data were also filed under a second study, of human thymus T cells.

The material sequenced was thymocytes. Receptors were obtained from a boy younger than two with a congenital heart defect.

The genes are TRBV14 and TRBJ2-7, with a weak D call TRBD1 (5 bases). V was clipped by 3 bases and J by 5 bases, with 11 bases between them. CDR3 length: 13 amino acids. Germline V gene lookup returns CDR1 SGHDN and CDR2 FVKESK. The CDR3 is CASSQFRADEQYF. CDR3 coding DNA: TGTGCCAGCAGCCAGTTCAGGGCAGACGAGCAGTACTTC.

Here the CDR3 reads CASSLYVGTENSPLHF. CDR3 bases: TGCGCCAGCAGCCTCTACGTAGGGACAGAGAATTCACCCCTCCACTTT. V is TRBV4-3 and J is TRBJ1-6, with 7 bases fitting TRBD1. CDR3 length: 16 residues. CDR1 is LGHNA and CDR2 is YSLEER in the germline V gene. V was pared by 4 bases and J by 7 bases, with 10 bases of the junction left unmatched.

The chain employs TRBV2 and TRBJ2-7; TRBD1 matches 7 bases. The CDR3 has 14 amino acids. The V segment lost 8 bases and the J segment 2 bases; nucleotides outside the gene matches: 9. The germline V gene encodes CDR1 SNHLY and CDR2 FYNNEI. The CDR3 loop reads CASGNRQGPYEQYF. CDR3 DNA: TGTGCCAGCGGGAATCGACAGGGTCCCTACGAGCAGTACTTC.

V gene TRBV4-3 combines with J gene TRBJ2-2; 11 bases line up with TRBD2. V lost 6 bases to trimming and J lost 3 bases; unmatched junction nucleotides: 12. Germline CDR1 and CDR2: LGHNA and YSLEER. The CDR3 consists of 18 residues. The CDR3 DNA sequence: TGCGCCAGCAGACTAGCGGGAGCCCGTAAGCGGGACACCGGGGAGCTGTTTTTT. Translation: CASRLAGARKRDTGELFF.

The V gene is TRBV4-3, the J gene TRBJ2-1; possibly TRBD1 for D (5 bases). The CDR3 loop spans 15 amino acids. Trimming pared 4 bases from V and 2 bases from J, leaving 12 bases between. Germline V gene sequence: CDR1 LGHNA, CDR2 YSLEER. In nucleotides, the CDR3 is TGCGCCAGCAGCCGCAGGGTAGGAGCCTACAATGAGCAGTTCTTC. Protein sequence: CASSRRVGAYNEQFF.

In the case of this clone: Its ends do not fully match the called genes, so a read error is possible. The rearrangement joins TRBV5-4 to TRBJ2-7, with 8 bases fitting TRBD2. Germline V lookup: CDR1 SGHNT, CDR2 YYREEE (reference sequence). The CDR3 is 15 residues long. The CDR3 here is CDSSLDSGVPYEQYF. CDR3 in DNA: TGTGACAGCAGCTTGGATAGCGGGGTACCCTACGAGCAGTACTTC.

The V and J genes are TRBV9 and TRBJ2-7; D gene uncertain. The CDR3 sequence is 11 residues long. Between the trimmed V and J ends, which lost 4 bases and 2 bases, there was a span of 4 bases. The germline V gene has CDR1 SGDLS and CDR2 YYNGEE. For the CDR3, the DNA is TGTGCCAGCAGCCCAACCTACGAGCAGTACTTC. Protein sequence: CASSPTYEQYF.

The genes are TRBV7-2 and TRBJ2-7; a weak D match, TRBD2 (5 bases). Germline V CDR1 and CDR2: SGHTA, FQGNSA. Deletions cut 0 bases from V and 3 bases from J, with 9 bases between. There are 14 residues in the CDR3. For the CDR3, the DNA is TGTGCCAGCAGCTTAGCGTTCCGGGGCTACGAGCAGTACTTC. It codes for CASSLAFRGYEQYF.

The chain recombines TRBV6-6 with TRBJ1-5, with TRBD1 as a possible D gene (6 bases). Trimming took off 6 bases at V and 0 bases at J, with 12 bases between the two ends. The CDR3 runs 15 residues. Germline values: CDR1 MNHNY, CDR2 SVGAGI (reference sequence). CDR3 in amino acids: CASRDRLYSNQPQHF. The CDR3 region has the DNA TGTGCCAGCAGAGACAGGCTTTATAGCAATCAGCCCCAGCATTTT.

CDR3 protein: CASNMKPGVMNTEAFF. CDR3 nucleotides: TGTGCCAGCAACATGAAACCGGGAGTCATGAACACTGAAGCTTTCTTT. This chain links TRBV5-4 with TRBJ1-1; no reliable D call. The germline V gene has CDR1 SGHNT and CDR2 YYREEE (reference sequence). V lost 6 bases, J lost 0 bases, and 18 bases lay in between. CDR3 length equals 16 residues.